This record concerns one T cell receptor beta chain sequence. Its antigen is as yet unknown. CDR3 length: 14 amino acids. Looked up from germline, CDR1 is SEHNR and CDR2 is FQNEAQ (reference sequence). Trimming shortened V by 5 bases and J by 0 bases, and 5 bases separated the two germline ends. This specimen comes from a study of shared clonotypes between healthy human individuals. Study-level points and caveats: Sorted-subset sequencing, rarefaction showed, was incomplete despite large depth.

The naive CD8 population came from CD45RO-negative cells selected for CCR7, without terminally differentiated effector memory CD45RA+ cells. TCRdb keeps only in-frame clones here, not all; method: immunoSEQ multiplex PCR. The sample yields around 640,000 clones, approximately 96% seen once. The sample was naive CD8+ T cells sorted from blood. This clonotype was sampled from a woman in her twenties or thirties in good health. V gene TRBV7-9 combines with J gene TRBJ2-6; no reliable D call. The CDR3 reads CASSPISGANVLTF. The DNA for the CDR3 is TGTGCCAGCAGCCCCATCTCTGGGGCCAACGTCCTGACTTTC. Looking up the rest from reference TRBV7-9 and TRBJ2-6 gives the full variable domain: DTGVSQNPRHKITKRGQNVTFRCDPISEHNRLYWYRQTLGQGPEFLTYFQNEAQLEKSRLLSDRFSAERPKGSFSTLEIQRTEQGDSAMYLCASSPISGANVLTFGAGSRLTVL.